This T cell receptor (beta chain) comes out of a study of blood T cell repertoires in COVID-19. On the study more broadly: T cells, B-cell-depleted T cells, or PBMCs supplied cDNA or gDNA.

The germline V gene has CDR1 SGHTA and CDR2 FQGTGA. V was pared by 4 bases and J by 9 bases, with 4 bases of the junction left unmatched. The CDR3 extends over 14 amino acids. Libraries were prepared by immunoSEQ multiplex PCR; TCRdb keeps only in-frame clonotypes and omits some of them. The sample has around 170,000 clones, around 87% seen once; the top ten hold approximately 0.62%. The chain employs TRBV7-3 and TRBJ2-1; 12 bases map to TRBD2. This TCR came from a man aged 60-69 years with COVID-19, enrolled during active disease. Sequenced sample: peripheral blood. The chain's CDR3 is CASSSSGRAGEQFF. Here the CDR3 DNA reads TGTGCCAGCAGCTCTAGCGGGAGGGCCGGTGAGCAGTTCTTC.